This T cell receptor (beta chain) was obtained from a study of T cell repertoires in cytomegalovirus infection. Study-level information: TCR beta signatures that were public indicated CMV infection and matching HLA type.

TCRdb passed the reads through MiXCR, listing each CDR3 protein once. In the table there are 740,000 or so distinct CDR3 sequences, under 40% of which are singletons. V was pared by 3 bases and J by 5 bases, with 5 bases of the junction left unmatched. The CDR3 totals 14 residues. Germline V gene sequence: CDR1 SGHNT, CDR2 YENEEA. The rearrangement uses TRBV11-3 and TRBJ2-5, with 8 bases that match TRBD2. The TCR originated in a human donor in good health (CMV status not recorded). Some clones in this sample may be carry-over from other donors' samples. Sequencing was carried out using PBMCs. CDR3 residues: CASSFGGASETQYF. DNA of the CDR3: TGTGCCAGCAGCTTCGGGGGGGCCTCCGAGACCCAGTACTTC.